This T cell receptor beta chain was identified during a study of T cells after yellow fever vaccination. Study results and limitations: A minor fraction of clonotypes spanned both CD4 and CD8 compartments. In FACS-sorted repertoires, abundant clonotypes from the bulk population could appear as contaminants. Booster samples showed a return of most primary-vaccination clones (approximately 96% CD4, about 88% CD8). A weaker but faster secondary response was observed, peaking on day 5 versus 15.

A single record per CDR3 protein comes from TCRdb applying MiXCR to the 5' RACE reads. The sample records tens of thousands of distinct CDR3 sequences, about 7% being singletons. This clonotype showed up many times. Its specificity is not known. The V segment lost 2 bases and the J segment 4 bases; nucleotides outside the gene matches: 5. This CDR3 region has 16 residues. The germline gives CDR1 SGHAT, CDR2 FQNNGV. The specimen was CD8+ T cells sorted from PBMCs, collected approximately 47 days after the first yellow fever vaccination. This receptor was taken from a young man who received the YFV17D yellow fever vaccine. The chain has TRBV11-2 and TRBJ2-2, with 9 bases matching TRBD2. The CDR3 spells CASSLWSTSGTGELFF. In DNA form, the CDR3 reads TGTGCCAGCAGCTTATGGTCGACTAGCGGCACCGGGGAGCTGTTTTTT.